This passage covers 11 T cell receptor beta chains from one sample sequenced in a study of neurological immune-mediated disorders. TCRdb re-analysed the 5' RACE reads in MiXCR, keeping a single row per CDR3 protein. The sample has 95,000 to 150,000 distinct CDR3 sequences; roughly 3.4% are singletons. Sequencing input: PBMCs. All receptors come from a woman younger than 45 with multiple sclerosis.

The rearrangement joins TRBV5-6 to TRBJ2-3, with D perhaps matching TRBD2 (6 bases). Deletions cut 4 bases from V and 7 bases from J, with 19 bases between. The germline V gene has CDR1 SGHDT and CDR2 YYEEEE. The length of the CDR3 is 15 residues. CDR3 in DNA: TGTGCCAGCAGCCAAGACTCGACCGGGGGAAATACGCAGTATTTT. It yields the protein CASSQDSTGGNTQYF.

This clonotype has a count of ten or more. This rearrangement joins TRBV3-1 to TRBJ1-2; no clear D. This CDR3 is 11 amino acids long. V lost 5 bases, J lost 4 bases, and 5 bases lay in between. CDR1 and CDR2 (germline): LGHDT, YNNKEL (reference sequence). CDR3 nucleotides: TGTGCCAGCAGCTGGAGCTATGGCTACACCTTC. It specifies CASSWSYGYTF. Using reference TRBV3-1 and TRBJ1-2 for the parts outside the CDR3, the full variable domain is DTAVSQTPKYLVTQMGNDKSIKCEQNLGHDTMYWYKQDSKKFLKIMFSYNNKELIINETVPNRFSPKSPDKAHLNLHINSLELGDSAVYFCASSWSYGYTFGSGTRLTVV.

The V and J genes are TRBV7-2 and TRBJ1-5, with 8 positions matching TRBD1. The V segment lost 5 bases and the J segment 5 bases; nucleotides outside the gene matches: 2. Looked up from germline, CDR1 is SGHTA and CDR2 is FQGNSA. The CDR3 is made up of 13 amino acids. This chain's CDR3 is CASSKDRDQPQHF. CDR3 nucleotide sequence: TGTGCCAGCAGCAAGGACAGGGATCAGCCCCAGCATTTT.

This chain uses TRBV10-2 with TRBJ2-7; the match to TRBD2 covers 12 bases. This CDR3 contains 12 residues. After removal of 11 bases from V and 4 bases from J, the junction contained 3 bases not matched to a gene. CDR1 WSHSY and CDR2 SAAADI come from the germline V gene. CDR3 residues: CASGLAGYEQYF. CDR3 nucleotides: TGCGCCTCAGGACTAGCGGGATACGAGCAGTACTTC.

This clonotype was detected ten times or more. The chain couples TRBV5-1 to TRBJ1-4; the D gene is possibly TRBD1 (5 bases). Per the germline V gene, CDR1 is SGHRS and CDR2 is YFSETQ. The CDR3 is 14 amino acids. Trimming cost V 7 bases and J 2 bases, with 12 bases left between them. CDR3 bases: TGCGCCAGCCGCCCTGGGGGGACTAATGAAAAACTGTTTTTT. This encodes CASRPGGTNEKLFF. The whole variable domain, remainder taken from reference TRBV5-1 and TRBJ1-4, is KAGVTQTPRYLIKTRGQQVTLSCSPISGHRSVSWYQQTPGQGLQFLFEYFSETQRNKGNFPGRFSGRQFSNSRSEMNVSTLELGDSALYLCASRPGGTNEKLFFGSGTQLSVL.

This clonotype was seen ten or more times. This chain connects TRBV5-6 to TRBJ2-1; perhaps D is TRBD1 or TRBD2 (5 bases each). CDR1 is SGHDT, CDR2 YYEEEE, per germline. V dropped 2 bases and J dropped 10 bases, with 10 bases sitting between them. The CDR3 extends over 12 amino acids. CDR3 sequence: CASSFRGREQFF. In DNA, the CDR3 is TGTGCCAGCAGCTTCCGGGGCCGCGAGCAGTTCTTC.

This clonotype was seen repeatedly, ten times or more. The chain links TRBV6-1 to TRBJ2-2; D remains ambiguous. Germline CDR1 and CDR2: MNHNS and SASEGT. The V and J ends lost 8 bases and 1 base respectively, with 8 bases between them. The length of the CDR3 is 13 residues. The CDR3: CASRARNTGELFF. The CDR3 DNA sequence: TGTGCCAGCCGTGCTCGGAACACCGGGGAGCTGTTTTTT.

The CDR3: CASSLGPNGDSYGYTF. DNA of the CDR3: TGCGCCAGCAGCTTGGGGCCTAATGGGGACTCCTATGGCTACACCTTC. The chain employs TRBV5-1 and TRBJ1-2; tentative D call: TRBD1 (5 bases). Trimming stripped 0 bases from V and 4 bases from J, with 16 bases between. The length of the CDR3 is 16 residues. The V gene's germline CDR1 is SGHRS and CDR2 YFSETQ.

The chain links TRBV20-1 to TRBJ1-2; unclear D gene. CDR3 size: 14 residues. V shed 0 bases and J shed 8 bases, with 16 bases lying between them. Germline loops: CDR1 DFQATT, CDR2 SNEGSKA (reference sequence). Written as DNA, the CDR3 is TGCAGTGCTAGAGATTTGAATATGGCGGGGGGCTACACCTTC. This gives the protein CSARDLNMAGGYTF.

On this clonotype: Just one base apart from a much larger clone, this may be a read error. The gene calls are TRBV20-1 and TRBJ2-3; 7 bases agree with TRBD1. The CDR3 loop spans 13 amino acids. The germline V gene encodes CDR1 DFQATT and CDR2 SNEGSKA (reference sequence). The CDR3 protein is CSARVLGTDTKYF. The CDR3 region has the DNA TGCAGTGCTAGGGTTCTGGGGACAGATACGAAGTATTTT.

This clonotype occurred many times. This chain joins TRBV7-6 and TRBJ2-5, with 7 bases that match TRBD2. V trimming: 3 bases; J trimming: 4 bases; junction bases outside the gene matches: 5. There are 14 residues in the CDR3. CDR1 is SGHVS and CDR2 is FNYEAQ in the germline V gene. CDR3 in DNA: TGTGCCAGCAGCTTTGGGAGCGGGATAGAGACCCAGTACTTC. Amino acid sequence: CASSFGSGIETQYF.